This T cell receptor (beta chain) is from a study of T-cell reconstitution after alpha-beta-depleted transplantation in children. Broader study findings: The origin of alpha-beta T cells about two months after transplant was reportedly several hundred expanded graft clones. Newly made T cells mostly supplied T-cell counts and diversity one year after transplant.

A single count supports this clonotype. The antigen is unknown. After removal of 2 bases from V and 3 bases from J, the junction contained 9 bases not matched to a gene. CDR1 is DFQATT and CDR2 is SNEGSKA in the germline V gene (reference sequence). The CDR3 has 15 residues. The authors prepared the TCRbeta library with unique molecular identifiers. Each CDR3 protein gets one entry after TCRdb re-called the PCR reads with MiXCR. The profile shows about 580,000 distinct CDR3 sequences, about 23% of them singletons. This chain links TRBV20-1 with TRBJ2-7, with 8 positions matching TRBD2. Sample: PBMCs, mostly from graft donor cells, taken 360 days after TCRalphabeta/CD19-depleted stem cell transplant. This clonotype originated in a boy less than two years old who had a stem cell transplant for acute myeloid leukemia, so the T cells may come from the graft donor. The CDR3 sequence: CSARPYSGGIYEQYF. DNA for the CDR3: TGCAGTGCTAGACCCTACTCGGGGGGGATCTACGAGCAGTACTTC.